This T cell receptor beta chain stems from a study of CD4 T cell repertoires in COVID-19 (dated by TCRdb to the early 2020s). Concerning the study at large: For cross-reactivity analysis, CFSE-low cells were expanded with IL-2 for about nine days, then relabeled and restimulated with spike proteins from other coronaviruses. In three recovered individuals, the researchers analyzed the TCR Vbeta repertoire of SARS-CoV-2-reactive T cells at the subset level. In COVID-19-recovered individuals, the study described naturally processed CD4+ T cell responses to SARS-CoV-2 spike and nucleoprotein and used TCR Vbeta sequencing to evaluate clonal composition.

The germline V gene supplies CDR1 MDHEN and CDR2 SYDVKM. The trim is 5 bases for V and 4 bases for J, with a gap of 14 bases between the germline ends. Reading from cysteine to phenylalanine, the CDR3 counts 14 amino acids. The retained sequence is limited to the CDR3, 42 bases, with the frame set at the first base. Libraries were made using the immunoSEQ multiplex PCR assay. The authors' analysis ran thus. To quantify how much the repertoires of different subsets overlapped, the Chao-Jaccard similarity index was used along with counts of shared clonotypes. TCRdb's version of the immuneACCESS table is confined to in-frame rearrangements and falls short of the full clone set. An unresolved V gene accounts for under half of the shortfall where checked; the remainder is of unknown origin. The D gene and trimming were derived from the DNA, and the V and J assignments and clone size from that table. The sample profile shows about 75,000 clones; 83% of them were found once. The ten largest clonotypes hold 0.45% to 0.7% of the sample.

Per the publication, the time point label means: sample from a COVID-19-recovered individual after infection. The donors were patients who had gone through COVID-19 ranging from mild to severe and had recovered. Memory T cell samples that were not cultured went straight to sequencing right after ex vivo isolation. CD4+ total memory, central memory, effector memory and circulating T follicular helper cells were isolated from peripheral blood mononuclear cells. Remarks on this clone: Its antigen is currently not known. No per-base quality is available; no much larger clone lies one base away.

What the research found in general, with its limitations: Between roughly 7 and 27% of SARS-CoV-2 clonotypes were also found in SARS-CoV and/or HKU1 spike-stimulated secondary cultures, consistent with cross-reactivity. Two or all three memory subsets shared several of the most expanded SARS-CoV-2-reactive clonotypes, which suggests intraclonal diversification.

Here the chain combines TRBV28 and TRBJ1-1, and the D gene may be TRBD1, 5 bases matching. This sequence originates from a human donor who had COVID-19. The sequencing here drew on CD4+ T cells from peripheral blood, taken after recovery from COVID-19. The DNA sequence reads TGTGCCAGCAGTGCCCGGGGGGTCGGCACTGAAGCTTTCTTT. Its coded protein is CASSARGVGTEAFF.